The present entry profiles one TCR beta chain with its context. Its antigen is still unknown. Within one base of it there is no much larger clone, and no base qualities were kept. This entry is derived from a study of cytomegalovirus exposure and HLA in healthy donors (dated 2017 in TCRdb). With regard to the full study: According to an earlier analysis of 587 of the donors, some 180 million T cells yielded over 100 million unique TCR beta sequences and less than 300 Gb of sequence data. All discovery cohort repertoires had been generated using a single sequencing platform. In an earlier analysis of a few hundred of the donors, high-throughput TCR beta sequencing was used to judge whether each TCR beta V gene segment behaved as functional or pseudogenic. The number of typed donors differed by locus: about 629-630 for A, B, C, DRB1 and DQB1; approximately 520 for DQA1; fewer than 610 for DPA1; and 450 to 480 for DPB1. Along with the approximately 620-subject first cohort, a separate validation cohort of over a hundred different subjects was used. In a later genetic analysis, genome-wide SNP genotypes for about 65% of the roughly 700 donors were used, and that subset was treated as a discovery cohort. Among several hundred genotyped donors of the cohort, an average of roughly 230,000 unique TCR beta nucleotide sequences was sequenced per donor, of which approximately 18% were non-productive. The study profiled the T cell repertoires of about 640 subjects by immunosequencing and related them to cytomegalovirus serostatus. The study aimed to test whether cataloging public T cell receptors could reveal signatures of past pathogen exposure. The later analysis used no new phenotypic data to find candidate immune exposures, relying instead on TCR beta sequences and their occurrence across donors. An early release that covered more than 550 HLA-typed donors contained around 300 gigabases of sequencing data and tens of millions of unique TCR sequences. Donor age, sex, ethnicity and CMV serostatus were compiled together with the repertoire data. Both class I and class II loci were covered by HLA typing, at four-digit resolution. Four or five DR-DQ haplotypes were handled as single units for association and clustering because linkage in the cohort was strong. High-throughput TCR immunosequencing, statistical association of individual TCRs with disease status, and machine learning were combined to predict cytomegalovirus infection status. To study patterns of TCR occurrence, a later analysis re-analyzed previously published TCR beta repertoires from around 670 donors and added high-resolution HLA genotyping. Of the approximately 370 genotyped donors, 65% to 90% were placed in the genetic ancestry cluster associated with self-reported Caucasian donors. General findings and caveats noted by the study authors: In vitro tests confirmed that a few of the cytomegalovirus-associated TCR beta chains recognize cytomegalovirus antigens. Compared with equally common non-associated chains, HLA-associated TCR beta chains in a later analysis were more clonally expanded and had lower generation probabilities. Broadly in line with IMGT annotations, most TCR beta V segments showed up in productive rearrangements about 87% or about 30% of the time in an earlier analysis of 450 to 750 of the donors. Immune exposure information for the cohort was limited to CMV serostatus. In the study, about 150 TCR beta chains were listed as associated with cytomegalovirus. HLA typing was unavailable for some donors at each locus, so association tests used only the typed subset. A later genetic analysis associated a missense DCLRE1C variant with V-gene and J-gene trimming of TCR beta chains, and an independent cohort replicated the association. When HLA alleles, especially DR and DQ, strongly co-occurred, TCR associations were difficult to assign to individual alleles. According to a later analysis, most CMV-associated TCR beta chains appeared to be HLA-restricted, and the HLA associations seemed to be driven largely by CMV exposure. Because counts were too low, seventeen rarely observed V segments, including chromosome 9 orphons, were excluded from the earlier analysis of some 590 of the donors. The classifier was reported to diagnose cytomegalovirus status with high specificity and sensitivity in both the original and validation cohorts. Most TCR sequences were seen in very few donors, while some public TCRs were found in many individuals. This cohort had only TCR beta chains sequenced, and the lack of alpha or paired-chain data limited which features could be detected. According to a later genetic analysis, donors in an Asian-associated ancestry cluster had fewer N-insertions in productive TCRs than the approximately 690-donor mean. The authors suggested that the approach could potentially be extended to other disease states and immunological phenotypes. The presence/absence analyses assumed that sequencing depth was roughly uniform across donors, and that assumption may not be true. In a later analysis, around 17,000 TCR beta sequences were associated with specific HLA alleles at a false discovery rate of 0.05. Several of the top co-occurrence clusters appeared to be linked to parvovirus B19, influenza, CMV and Epstein-Barr virus, according to a later analysis. Linkage disequilibrium might explain the correlated functional status among segregating V segments, but an unknown experimental factor could not be ruled out. A further reported finding was that TCR beta sequences accurately predicted the HLA-A and HLA-B alleles for most subjects in the first cohort. A group of highly shared sequence variants was considered likely to be a technical artifact of the sequencing pipeline. According to a later analysis, TCR association rates differed among HLA loci, with DRB1 alleles showing the most associated TCRs and HLA-C alleles showing the fewest.

The protocol used for the library was the immunoSEQ multiplex PCR assay. A mixture of 60 forward primers for TCR Vbeta segments and 13 reverse primers for TCR Jbeta segments was used in the multiplex PCR. The CDR3 region of rearranged TCR beta genes was amplified from genomic DNA with a multiplex PCR assay. The amplified TCR beta libraries were sequenced on the Illumina HiSeq System as 87-base-pair reads. Per the source publication's procedure: A later analysis counted tens of millions of unique TCR beta chains across the 666 repertoires, and around 12 million of these chains were shared by at least two donors. A nearest-neighbor algorithm error-corrected the raw reads and collapsed the reads into unique sequences, merging closely related sequences to remove PCR and sequencing errors. CDR3 sequences were aligned to IMGT reference sequences to assign V, D and J gene segments. For a sequence to be retained, at least a six-nucleotide match to both a V gene segment and a J gene segment was required. Rearrangements were called productive when the CDR3 lacked stop codons and stayed in frame with V and J; all others were non-productive. Following IMGT convention, CDR3 was defined as the stretch from the second conserved V-encoded cysteine up to the conserved J-encoded phenylalanine. In an earlier analysis of 500 to 650 of the donors, sequences lacking an unambiguous match to a single V gene segment were excluded. In an earlier analysis of 450 to 750 of the donors, a V segment was called functional when productive rearrangements were above 56.7%, and segregating when the standard deviation between donors exceeded 5%. To diagnose cytomegalovirus status from the catalog of TCR beta chain sequences, a statistical classification framework was built. In a later analysis, V and J genes were assigned by comparing TCR nucleotide sequences against IMGT/GENE-DB human TR gene sequences. A later analysis assigned CDR3 sequences and most-parsimonious VDJ recombination scenarios with the TCRdist pipeline. In a later analysis, every TCR beta chain was defined by the combination of its CDR3 amino acid sequence and its V-gene family, and reads without a unique V-gene family were dropped. To address suspected cross-contamination and a sequencing artifact, a later analysis removed 550 to 750 highly shared, low-generation-probability nucleotide sequences. In a later analysis, a clonal expansion index was calculated for each public chain from normalized within-repertoire ranks of inferred template counts. A later analysis computed generation probabilities with a VDJ recombination model fitted to out-of-frame rearrangements, and checked the results against IGoR. Hypergeometric tests were used in a later analysis to score TCR-TCR, TCR-HLA and TCR-CMV co-occurrence, with a repertoire-size bias correction applied to the TCR pairs. A later analysis estimated false discovery rates by permuting HLA or CMV assignments 20 times. In a later analysis, co-occurring TCRs were grouped using DBSCAN, and TCRdist sequence similarity was added for clustering within HLA-allele-positive subsets. For co-occurrence clustering, repertoires with fewer than 30,000 or more than 120,000 public chains were excluded, along with five or six repertoires with anomalous nucleotide sharing. TCRdb carries this immuneACCESS record with in-frame sequences only. Its versions omit some clonotypes, under half of them owing to an unresolved V gene in the studies checked, with the rest unexplained. That table gives V, J and clone size, and the DNA gave D and trimming. In this sample the table shows around 170,000 clones, approximately 88% of which occur a single time. Around 1.4% of the sample belongs to the ten largest clones.

In total, roughly 670 healthy bone marrow donors made up the cohort. Cohort members were all nominally healthy when sampled, although unrecorded immune exposures were likely present. The donor tested CMV seronegative, placing the donor among the approximately 360 seronegative members of the cohort. A peripheral blood sample was collected from each donor, and TCR beta sequencing was performed on peripheral blood mononuclear cells. The Qiagen DNeasy Blood Extraction Kit was used to extract genomic DNA from the blood cell samples. Material: PBMCs. The TCR originated in a woman younger than 35 in good health and CMV-seronegative.

The nucleotides are TGTGCCACCAGCAGAGATAACGCGGCGAACACCGGGGAGCTGTTTTTT. Translated, it reads CATSRDNAANTGELFF. The chain is assembled from TRBV15 and TRBJ2-2; the D gene is not confidently resolved. As encoded in the germline V gene (reference sequence), CDR1 is LNHNV while CDR2 is YYDKDF. The CDR3 measures 16 amino acids from cysteine to phenylalanine. This entry keeps only the CDR3 DNA: 48 bases, framed from base 1. Trimming takes 0 bases from V and 0 bases from J, and the germline ends sit 8 bases apart.